Following are 5 T cell receptor beta chains from one sample sequenced in a study of spatial heterogeneity in lung cancer. Time point given: sample taken at primary tumor resection. MiXCR, run by TCRdb on the 5' RACE reads, gives a single entry per CDR3 protein. The sample yields tens of thousands of distinct CDR3 sequences, about 13% seen once. Source: PBMCs, taken at surgery. These receptors originate from a male donor with early-stage non-small cell lung cancer.

This clonotype was seen a few times. This chain joins TRBV30 and TRBJ2-2; D gene ambiguous. Germline lookup yields CDR1 GTSNPN and CDR2 SVGIG (reference sequence). CDR3 length: 13 residues. V was shortened by 2 bases and J by 0 bases, with 4 bases between the two germline ends. The CDR3 DNA is TGTGCCTGGAGTCCGCCGAACACCGGGGAGCTGTTTTTT. Amino acids: CAWSPPNTGELFF.

A few counts support this clonotype. This chain joins TRBV3-1 and TRBJ2-5; D unclear. CDR3 length: 12 residues. CDR1 is LGHDT, CDR2 YNNKEL, per germline (reference sequence). V dropped 0 bases and J dropped 5 bases, with 4 bases sitting between them. CDR3 residues: CASSQDRETQYF. CDR3 bases: TGTGCCAGCAGCCAAGATCGGGAGACCCAGTACTTC.

This chain joins TRBV12-3 or TRBV12-4 and TRBJ1-3; 9 nucleotides align to TRBD1. Germline trimming cut 7 bases from V and 4 bases from J; bases unmatched to any gene: 5. The CDR3 loop spans 14 amino acids. CDR3 amino acids: CASTLGQGGNTIYF. The CDR3 DNA follows: TGTGCCAGCACCTTGGGACAGGGAGGAAACACCATATATTTT.

This clonotype was seen many times. V gene TRBV9 combines with J gene TRBJ2-5; D tentatively fits TRBD1 or TRBD2 (5 bases each). The CDR3 runs 13 residues. V gave up 1 base and J gave up 5 bases, with 9 bases separating them. Germline V CDR1 and CDR2: SGDLS, YYNGEE. CDR3: CASSVRGEETQYF. CDR3 sequence (DNA): TGTGCCAGCAGCGTAAGAGGGGAGGAGACCCAGTACTTC.

This clonotype qualifies as medium-sized. The gene calls are TRBV7-2 and TRBJ2-1; 7 nucleotides match TRBD1. The J segment lost 8 bases and the V segment lost 0 bases, leaving 4 bases of the junction unmatched. This CDR3 has 14 residues. Germline V lookup: CDR1 SGHTA, CDR2 FQGNSA. CDR3 region: CASSLAQTGHEQFF. CDR3 in DNA: TGTGCCAGCAGCTTAGCTCAGACAGGGCATGAGCAGTTCTTC.